This T cell receptor (beta chain) emerged from a study of blood T cell repertoires in COVID-19 (dated by TCRdb to about 2020). With respect to the entire study: The collaborator samples originated in the United States, Italy and Spain and spanned the acute and convalescent phases of COVID-19. The prospective study material was composed of cDNA or gDNA derived from T cells, B-cell-depleted T cells, or PBMCs. The dataset comprised deeply sampled blood TCRbeta repertoires from subjects exposed to, actively infected with, or recovered from COVID-19. A freely available public database, intended as a resource for researchers studying the immune response to SARS-CoV-2, is where the repertoires were released. The samples were drawn from the first 160 participants of the ongoing ImmuneRACE study and from some 1,300 subjects provided by 6 global collaborators. A de-identified subject ID, COVID-19 status, age in years and sex were almost always included in the sample metadata. Where available, HLA class I and class II types were obtained from metadata supplied by the sample provider rather than from assay-based typing. Study-wide findings and limitations: How much clinical and demographic metadata was included differed by source and by participant, and the metadata was provided uncurated.

Details on this clone: No antigen is known for it. Base qualities are missing; no much larger clone stands one base away.

In the germline V gene, CDR1 corresponds to SGDLS and CDR2 to YYNGEE. There are 14 amino acids in the CDR3, from cysteine to phenylalanine inclusive. Here the CDR3 DNA is all that survives: 42 bases in frame from base 1. V was cut back by 0 bases and J by 2 bases, leaving a gap of 9 bases between them. Each collaborating institution followed its own protocols to collect whole blood in K2EDTA tubes. For TCRbeta analysis, collaborator samples were shipped as frozen whole blood, as isolated PBMCs, or as DNA extracted from either sample type. TCRbeta CDR3 regions were amplified from genomic DNA by means of the immunoSEQ Assay, a bias-controlled multiplex PCR. The original pipeline was this. Nucleated cell counts per sample were estimated from amplification of reference gene primers within the assay. Sequence reads were collapsed and filtered to measure the absolute abundance of every unique TCRbeta CDR3 rearrangement. For each sample, productive Simpson clonality was calculated as the square root of Simpson's diversity index across productive rearrangements. In its TCRdb copy, this immuneACCESS table keeps in-frame sequences only and misses some clones. Where compared with another copy, unresolved V genes explain less than half of these, and the others have no known cause. The DNA gave D and trimming, while V, J and clone size come from that table. A total of roughly 82,000 clones appear in this sample, roughly 88% of them only once. Clones ranked in the top ten supply around 0.96% of the sample.

Recombination joined TRBV9 with TRBJ2-7, and perhaps TRBD1 as D gene, on 6 matching bases. The sequence derives from a woman between 50 and 59 years old in a cohort sampled during active COVID-19. The sequencing input was peripheral blood. The CDR3 reads CASSVVDSPYEQYF. Here is the DNA: TGTGCCAGCAGCGTAGTGGACAGTCCCTACGAGCAGTACTTC.